The following is a T cell receptor beta chain sequence with its context. This clonotype was counted a few times. Which antigen it targets is not known. Nothing much larger sits one base from this clone, and base qualities are not available. Libraries were constructed by 5' RACE. A second PCR of roughly 7 to 11 cycles was performed with a sample-barcoded 5' primer and a J-beta primer mix. Each TCR beta cDNA molecule received a unique molecular identifier from a template-switch 5' adaptor carrying 12 random nucleotides. Each sample yielded at least 3 million CDR3-containing paired-end reads. First-strand cDNA was synthesized from all RNA with the Mint cDNA synthesis kit, primed by a TRBC-specific oligonucleotide. Following uracil-DNA glycosylase treatment, a first 18-cycle PCR with universal primers M1SS and BC2_uni_R was performed on all cDNA. In the source study's methods: Each sample was normalized by randomly selecting 1 million high-quality reads, each carrying a distinct molecular identifier. Reads sharing molecular identifiers were discarded rather than binned into consensus sequences. MiTCR, with a Q25 quality threshold and the strictest error-elimination algorithm, was used for CDR3 identification, clonotype clustering and error correction. A nonparametric unseen species model with Euler transformation was used to estimate a lower bound on total TCR beta diversity. TCRdb cleaned the public reads at Q25 with fastp, built clones with MiXCR and kept in-frame beta chains. Each entry merges the rows of one CDR3 protein and shows their most common DNA and genes. The V and J calls here are based on TCRdb, not the publication. This sample lists fewer than 2 million distinct CDR3 sequences; roughly 43% were detected once. The top ten clonotypes cover roughly 23% of the sample.

Trimming takes 0 bases from V and 3 bases from J, and the germline ends sit 12 bases apart. There are 15 amino acids in the CDR3, from cysteine to phenylalanine inclusive. The retained sequence is limited to the CDR3, 45 bases, with the frame set at the first base. The germline V gene (reference sequence) provides CDR1 SGHNT and CDR2 YYREEE. The sample originates from a study of blood T cells in healthy people across ages (dated by TCRdb to 2014 to 2015). About the investigation overall: In model experiments, template switching captured about one uniquely barcoded TCR beta cDNA molecule for every two T cells. For two donors (one aged 18 to 30 and one aged 80 or older), the study analyzed two additional independent replicas of 1 million unique cDNA reads from the same blood draw. Donors of different ages were randomly distributed across sequencing lanes to avoid experimental bias. Using deep sequencing normalized with unique cDNA molecular identifiers, the study measured how TCR beta repertoire diversity changes with age. Four age groups were formed from the donors: young (average 16 years), middle-aged (roughly 38), aged (more than 55) and long-lived (around 80). The full study reports these points: Because the CMV infection status of the donors was unknown, age-related changes in expanded clonotypes may potentially have been confounded. Observed TCR beta diversity per million T cells fell roughly linearly with age, and a significant reduction was already apparent by age around 36. Observed TCR beta diversity correlated strongly with the percentage of naive T cells measured by flow cytometry. Since profiling was done on bulk unsorted PBMCs, naive and antigen-experienced compartments could not be conclusively compared. The long-lived group showed more naive CD4+ T cells, fewer expanded clones and increased TCR diversity than the aged group, suggesting age selection. Estimates of total diversity based on one million sequenced T cells were regarded as lower bounds and as underestimates.

Systemically healthy Caucasian individuals from Russia, 35 to 50 in total and aged about 6 to 100 years, were included as donors. Approximately 11 milliliters of peripheral blood were drawn from each donor into EDTA-treated Vacutainer tubes. Ficoll-Paque density-gradient centrifugation was used to isolate PBMCs, with at least 7 million obtained per sample. Total RNA was extracted from PBMCs with Trizol reagent, with at least 6 micrograms obtained per sample. For every donor, flow cytometry on a PBMC aliquot measured the percentage of naive CD45RAhigh/CD27high T cells. Sequenced input: blood. The sequence is built from TRBV5-4 and TRBJ1-1; the D segment could be TRBD1, given 5 matching bases. This clonotype was sampled from a human donor in good health. Here is the DNA: TGTGCCAGCAGCTTGGAGGCAGGGAGGGACACTGAAGCTTTCTTT. Protein translation: CASSLEAGRDTEAFF.